The next 31 T cell receptor beta chains were all read from a single sample in a study of T cells after yellow fever vaccination. TCRdb itself ran the 5' RACE reads through MiXCR, one entry per CDR3 protein. The table shows about 300,000 distinct CDR3 sequences, with approximately 10% occurring only once. The sample consisted of CD4+ T cells sorted from PBMCs, taken 5 days after the yellow fever booster vaccination. The receptors were gathered from a man in his late teens or twenties who received the YFV17D yellow fever vaccine.

The V call is TRBV20-1, the J call TRBJ2-5; TRBD2 matches 8 bases. The V gene end was trimmed by 0 bases and the J gene end by 5 bases; junction bases not matched to a gene: 5. Germline-derived CDR1 and CDR2 are DFQATT and SNEGSKA (reference sequence). The CDR3 spans 14 residues. The CDR3 nucleotides read TGCAGTGCTAGAGACGCGGGGGGCCTGGAGACCCAGTACTTC. Translation gives CSARDAGGLETQYF.

CDR3 coding DNA: TGTGCCAGCAGCCTTTATTTTCAGGGAGGGAGAAAACTGTTTTTT. Amino acid sequence: CASSLYFQGGRKLFF. The chain employs TRBV28 and TRBJ1-4, with D perhaps TRBD1 (5 bases). The germline V gene encodes CDR1 MDHEN and CDR2 SYDVKM. V shed 6 bases and J shed 10 bases, with 21 bases lying between them. CDR3 length equals 15 residues.

The rearrangement joins TRBV20-1 to TRBJ1-4; D perhaps matches TRBD1 (6 bases). Germline V CDR1 and CDR2: DFQATT, SNEGSKA (reference sequence). The CDR3 spans 14 residues. V was clipped by 6 bases and J by 7 bases, with 18 bases between them. The CDR3 sequence is CSANEPRGGEKLFF. The CDR3 nucleotides are TGCAGTGCCAACGAGCCTAGGGGGGGTGAAAAACTGTTTTTT.

Ten or more counts support this clonotype. The CDR3: CASRGYNEQFF. The CDR3 DNA sequence: TGTGCCAGCAGAGGATACAATGAGCAGTTCTTC. The rearrangement links TRBV2 to TRBJ2-1; D is uncertain. V shed 6 bases and J shed 4 bases, with 4 bases lying between them. CDR3 length equals 11 residues. Looked up from germline, CDR1 is SNHLY and CDR2 is FYNNEI.

This clonotype showed up just a few times. This rearrangement joins TRBV5-1 to TRBJ2-5; possible D gene TRBD1, 6 bases. This CDR3 spans 13 amino acids. V lost 5 bases to trimming and J lost 5 bases, with 13 bases between them. CDR1 and CDR2 (germline): SGHRS, YFSETQ. CDR3 sequence: CASRLQGEETQYF. Here the CDR3 DNA reads TGCGCCAGCAGATTACAGGGCGAGGAGACCCAGTACTTC.

The V gene is TRBV2, the J gene TRBJ2-5; 11 bases map to TRBD2. The CDR3 loop spans 14 amino acids. Trimming cost V 7 bases and J 8 bases; bases outside gene matches: 9. The germline V gene has CDR1 SNHLY and CDR2 FYNNEI. CDR3 nucleotide sequence: TGTGCCAGCACCGAGGGTACTAGCGGGGGTACCCAGTACTTC. This translates into CASTEGTSGGTQYF.

There are a few counts of this clonotype. The CDR3, as DNA: TGCGCCAGCAAGCGGGGAGAGACCCAGTACTTC. Protein sequence: CASKRGETQYF. V and J are TRBV5-1 and TRBJ2-5; 7 nucleotides match TRBD2. V lost 6 bases, J lost 4 bases, and 0 bases stayed unmatched. The germline V gene has CDR1 SGHRS and CDR2 YFSETQ. This CDR3 spans 11 amino acids.

This chain joins TRBV7-2 and TRBJ1-4; D not resolved. Per germline, CDR1 SGHTA and CDR2 FQGNSA. Trimming left V 5 bases short and J 2 bases short, with 15 bases between. This CDR3 is 16 amino acids long. CDR3 region: CASSRSGRTTNEKLFF. CDR3 coding DNA: TGTGCCAGCAGCCGATCCGGGAGAACGACTAATGAAAAACTGTTTTTT.

This clonotype was detected only a few times. V and J are TRBV5-1 and TRBJ1-1, with D possibly matching TRBD1 (5 bases). This CDR3 has 15 amino acids. V lost 9 bases and J lost 0, with 18 bases in between. Germline lookup yields CDR1 SGHRS and CDR2 YFSETQ. The CDR3 here is CATSPSGGMNTEAFF. CDR3 bases: TGCGCCACCTCCCCCTCCGGGGGTATGAACACTGAAGCTTTCTTT.

This chain uses TRBV28 with TRBJ2-2; no definite D call. The CDR3 sequence is 11 residues long. V was pared by 9 bases and J by 6 bases, with 8 bases between. Looked up from germline, CDR1 is MDHEN and CDR2 is SYDVKM. As DNA, the CDR3 is TGTGCCAGACCTCTACCCGGGGAGCTGTTTTTT. The encoded protein is CARPLPGELFF.

This clonotype was recorded at least ten times. The chain uses TRBV7-2 and TRBJ2-5; D is perhaps TRBD2 (5 bases). Germline V CDR1 and CDR2: SGHTA, FQGNSA. This CDR3 comprises 14 residues. Trimming took off 2 bases at V and 1 base at J, with 8 bases between the two ends. For the CDR3, the DNA is TGTGCCAGCAGCTTATCGGGGTCCCAAGAGACCCAGTACTTC. Its translation: CASSLSGSQETQYF.

There are a few counts of this clonotype. The chain uses TRBV9 and TRBJ2-3; D may be TRBD1 or TRBD2 (6 bases each). CDR1 and CDR2 from the germline V gene are SGDLS and YYNGEE. The CDR3 spans 16 residues. Trimming pared 6 bases from V and 0 bases from J, leaving 17 bases between. The CDR3 is CASKKDGGRSTDTQYF. Here the CDR3 DNA reads TGTGCCAGCAAAAAAGACGGGGGCAGAAGCACAGATACGCAGTATTTT.

The chain recombines TRBV12-3 or TRBV12-4 with TRBJ1-4; 9 bases align to TRBD1. J was trimmed by 8 bases and V by 3 bases; bases with no gene match: 4. The length of the CDR3 is 14 residues. The CDR3 nucleotides are TGTGCCAGCAGTTTGGGACAGGGAAAGGAAAAACTGTTTTTT. It specifies CASSLGQGKEKLFF.

This clonotype was counted a few times. The gene calls are TRBV15 and TRBJ2-1, with TRBD1 identical over 10 bases. Germline CDR1 is LNHNV and CDR2 is YYDKDF (reference sequence). The junction had 7 bases not matched to a gene; V was cut back by 0 bases and J by 8 bases. CDR3 length: 16 amino acids. DNA for the CDR3: TGTGCCACCAGCAGAGAGGGACAGGGGTCGGGAGATGAGCAGTTCTTC. It yields the protein CATSREGQGSGDEQFF.

This clonotype was recorded at least ten times. In DNA form, the CDR3 reads TGCAGTGCTAGCGGGGGGCTATACAATGAGCAGTTCTTC. This translates into CSASGGLYNEQFF. The genes are TRBV20-1 and TRBJ2-1; TRBD2 might be the D (7 bases). V was clipped by 3 bases and J by 4 bases, with 10 bases between them. Germline V gene data show CDR1 as DFQATT and CDR2 as SNEGSKA (reference sequence). This CDR3 is built from 13 residues.

V usage is TRBV5-1 and J usage is TRBJ2-5, with 8 bases aligning to TRBD1. V trimming: 1 base; J trimming: 5 bases; junction bases outside the gene matches: 4. The CDR3 length is 14 residues. CDR1 is SGHRS and CDR2 is YFSETQ in the germline V gene. CDR3 protein: CASSLWTGQETQYF. The CDR3 DNA reads as TGCGCCAGCAGCTTGTGGACAGGGCAGGAGACCCAGTACTTC.

This clonotype occurred a few times. This chain links TRBV19 with TRBJ2-1; D perhaps matches TRBD2 (5 bases). The V and J ends lost 5 bases and 8 bases respectively, with 16 bases between them. This CDR3 is 14 amino acids long. Germline V gene sequence: CDR1 LNHDA, CDR2 SQIVND (reference sequence). CDR3 sequence reads: CASSSYQARDEQFF. DNA of the CDR3: TGTGCCAGTAGTTCTTACCAGGCGAGGGATGAGCAGTTCTTC.

The chain carries TRBV27 and TRBJ1-1; a weak D match, TRBD1 (6 bases). V lost 7 bases and J 0 bases, leaving 12 bases between the germline ends. Germline V gene sequence: CDR1 MNHEY, CDR2 SMNVEV (reference sequence). This CDR3 contains 14 residues. The CDR3 loop reads CASMRGTMNTEAFF. In DNA form, the CDR3 reads TGTGCCAGCATGAGGGGGACCATGAACACTGAAGCTTTCTTT.

This clonotype appeared many times. The chain employs TRBV20-1 and TRBJ1-3; no clear D gene. The germline gives CDR1 DFQATT, CDR2 SNEGSKA (reference sequence). Trimming took off 1 base at V and 14 bases at J, with 12 bases between the two ends. CDR3 size: 11 residues. Written as DNA, the CDR3 is TGCAGTGCTAGAGGAGCCGGATTTGTATATTTT. Encoded protein: CSARGAGFVYF.

This clonotype showed up just a few times. The DNA of the CDR3 is TGTGCCAGCAGCCAAGAAGGGCAGGGGGACACTGAAGCTTTCTTT. It is translated as CASSQEGQGDTEAFF. The chain couples TRBV4-2 to TRBJ1-1; 7 nucleotides line up with TRBD1. The CDR3 has 15 residues. J was trimmed by 3 bases and V by 0 bases; bases with no gene match: 4. Germline V gene data show CDR1 as LGHNA and CDR2 as YNFKEQ.

This chain links TRBV30 with TRBJ2-6, with 8 bases identical to TRBD1. Trimming took 4 bases from V and 2 from J; bases not matched to a gene: 7. The CDR3 totals 16 residues. In germline, CDR1 is GTSNPN, CDR2 SVGIG (reference sequence). CDR3 protein: CAWNRQGLAGANVLTF. Here the CDR3 DNA reads TGTGCCTGGAATAGACAGGGGCTGGCTGGGGCCAACGTCCTGACTTTC.

This clonotype has at least ten counts. The rearrangement uses TRBV16 and TRBJ1-5, with D possibly TRBD1 on 5 matching bases. CDR3 length: 14 amino acids. Germline V gene data show CDR1 as KGHSY and CDR2 as FQNENV. V lost 2 bases and J 7 bases, leaving 12 bases between the germline ends. The CDR3 nucleotides read TGTGCCAGCAGCCAAGGACAAATGGGGCAGCCCCAGCATTTT. Its protein is CASSQGQMGQPQHF.

The chain couples TRBV5-1 to TRBJ1-1; maybe TRBD1 (5 bases). The germline gives CDR1 SGHRS, CDR2 YFSETQ. V lost 0 bases and J lost 10, with 10 bases in between. The CDR3 has 12 residues. For the CDR3, the DNA is TGCGCCAGCAGCTTGGTAGGGGATGTAGCTTTCTTT. Translated, it gives CASSLVGDVAFF.

This clonotype was detected many times. The J gene is TRBJ2-7, the V gene TRBV4-2, with 10 bases that match TRBD1. The trim removed 3 bases at V and 2 bases at J, leaving 1 base unmatched. The CDR3 is 14 amino acids. Germline loops: CDR1 LGHNA, CDR2 YNFKEQ. This chain's CDR3 is CASSHGQGAYEQYF. For the CDR3, the DNA is TGTGCCAGCAGCCACGGACAGGGGGCCTACGAGCAGTACTTC.

This chain connects TRBV4-1 to TRBJ1-3; D is ambiguous. Germline loops: CDR1 MGHRA, CDR2 YSYEKL. CDR3 length: 16 residues. The V end was cut by 4 bases, the J end by 0 bases, with 13 bases between. The CDR3 reads CASSPYIRSSGNTIYF. CDR3 DNA sequence: TGCGCCAGCAGCCCTTATATAAGGAGCTCTGGAAACACCATATATTTT.

This clonotype was detected only a few times. This sequence joins TRBV24-1 and TRBJ1-5; no definite D call. Per the germline V gene, CDR1 is KGHDR and CDR2 is SFDVKD. This CDR3 has 16 amino acids. The germline V and J ends were trimmed by 10 bases and 2 bases, with 20 bases remaining between them. The chain's CDR3 is CATSGFSNGGNQPQHF. The CDR3 bases are TGTGCCACTTCTGGGTTCAGCAACGGGGGCAATCAGCCCCAGCATTTT.

This clonotype was counted only a few times. This sequence joins TRBV5-1 and TRBJ1-4; the D gene is possibly TRBD1 (5 bases). Trimming shortened V by 3 bases and J by 0 bases, and 9 bases separated the two germline ends. The CDR3 consists of 15 residues. Per germline, CDR1 SGHRS and CDR2 YFSETQ. The CDR3 is CASSSGGATNEKLFF. The CDR3 DNA reads as TGCGCCAGCAGCTCGGGGGGGGCAACTAATGAAAAACTGTTTTTT.

This clonotype was recorded at least ten times. J is TRBJ2-1 and V is TRBV10-3; the match to TRBD2 covers 13 bases. The V gene end was trimmed by 5 bases and the J gene end by 0 bases; junction bases not matched to a gene: 1. Germline V gives CDR1 ENHRY, CDR2 SYGVKD. This CDR3 has 16 residues. CDR3 residues: CAISTSGGASYNEQFF. Written as DNA, the CDR3 is TGTGCCATCAGTACTAGCGGGGGGGCCTCCTACAATGAGCAGTTCTTC.

V usage is TRBV19 and J usage is TRBJ1-1; D gene uncertain. V gave up 7 bases and J gave up 7 bases, with 16 bases separating them. The CDR3 covers 13 residues. The germline V gene encodes CDR1 LNHDA and CDR2 SQIVND (reference sequence). DNA for the CDR3: TGTGCCAGTACCCCCGGACTTTTCGATGAAGCTTTCTTT. Encoded protein: CASTPGLFDEAFF.

A few counts support this clonotype. The chain is built from TRBV30 and TRBJ1-1; D is ambiguous. Germline CDR1 reads GTSNPN; CDR2 reads SVGIG (reference sequence). The CDR3 has 14 residues. V was pared by 4 bases and J by 0 bases, with 12 bases between. The CDR3 region is CAWTVTPMNTEAFF. CDR3 in DNA: TGTGCCTGGACAGTCACACCAATGAACACTGAAGCTTTCTTT. The variable domain in full, with the rest retrieved from reference TRBV30 and TRBJ1-1, is SQTIHQWPATLVQPVGSPLSLECTVEGTSNPNLYWYRQAAGRGLQLLFYSVGIGQISSEVPQNLSASRPQDRQFILSSKKLLLSDSGFYLCAWTVTPMNTEAFFGQGTRLTVV.

The chain has TRBV20-1 and TRBJ2-1; TRBD1 aligns across 8 bases. Germline lookup yields CDR1 DFQATT and CDR2 SNEGSKA (reference sequence). There are 14 residues in the CDR3. The CDR3 DNA reads as TGCAGCGGGAAGACAGGGGATTCCTACAATGAGCAGTTCTTC. As protein: CSGKTGDSYNEQFF.